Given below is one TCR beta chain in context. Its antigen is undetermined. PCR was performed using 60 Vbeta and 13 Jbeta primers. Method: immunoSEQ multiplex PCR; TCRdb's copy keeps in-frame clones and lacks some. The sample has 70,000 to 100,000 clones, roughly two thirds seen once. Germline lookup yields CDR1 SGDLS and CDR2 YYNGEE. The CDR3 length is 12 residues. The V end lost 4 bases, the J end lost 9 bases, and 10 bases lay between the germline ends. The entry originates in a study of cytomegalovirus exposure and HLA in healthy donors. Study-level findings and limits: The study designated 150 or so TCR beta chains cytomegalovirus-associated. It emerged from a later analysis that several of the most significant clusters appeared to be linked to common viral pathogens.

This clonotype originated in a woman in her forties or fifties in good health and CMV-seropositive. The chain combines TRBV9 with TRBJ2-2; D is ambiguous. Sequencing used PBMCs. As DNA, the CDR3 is TGTGCCAGCAGCCCCTCGTACAGGGAGCTGTTTTTT. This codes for CASSPSYRELFF.